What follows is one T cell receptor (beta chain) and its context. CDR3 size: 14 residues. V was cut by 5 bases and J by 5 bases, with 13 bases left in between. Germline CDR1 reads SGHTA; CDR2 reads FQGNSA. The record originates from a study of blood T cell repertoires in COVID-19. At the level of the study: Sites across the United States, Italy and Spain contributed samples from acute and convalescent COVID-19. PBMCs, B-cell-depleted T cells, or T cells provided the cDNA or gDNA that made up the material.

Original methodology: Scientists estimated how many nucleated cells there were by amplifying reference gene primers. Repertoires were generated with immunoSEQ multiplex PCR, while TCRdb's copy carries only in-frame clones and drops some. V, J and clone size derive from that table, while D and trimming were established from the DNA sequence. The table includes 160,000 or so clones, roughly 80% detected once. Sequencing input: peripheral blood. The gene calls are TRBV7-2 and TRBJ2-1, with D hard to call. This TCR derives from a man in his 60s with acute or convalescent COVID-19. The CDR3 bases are TGTGCCAGCAGCCCAGTCAGACAAGACAATGAGCAGTTCTTC. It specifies CASSPVRQDNEQFF.